The 16 T cell receptor beta chains presented below share a single source sample, sequenced in a study of spatial heterogeneity in lung cancer. Study-level points and caveats: Intratumoral expanded alpha and beta TCR counts were found to track tumor mutation counts.

For these TCRs, the target antigens are not known. TCRdb re-derived calls from the 5' RACE reads in MiXCR, one entry per CDR3 protein. The data show 2,200 or so distinct CDR3 sequences, roughly 9.7% seen once. Described time point: sample taken at primary tumor resection. This specimen was lung tumor tissue, taken at surgery. Every receptor here comes from a female donor with early-stage non-small cell lung cancer.

This clonotype is labeled as medium-sized. The chain recombines TRBV18 with TRBJ2-3, with TRBD1 matching 8 bases. Losses at the gene ends were 0 bases for V and 6 bases for J; bases not matched to a gene: 5. The CDR3 spans 15 residues. The V gene's germline CDR1 is KGHSH and CDR2 LQKENI. In DNA, the CDR3 is TGTGCCAGCTCACCACCTGGCACAGGGGGTGATACGCAGTATTTT. As protein: CASSPPGTGGDTQYF. The whole variable domain, remainder taken from reference TRBV18 and TRBJ2-3, is NAGVMQNPRHLVRRRGQEARLRCSPMKGHSHVYWYRQLPEEGLKFMVYLQKENIIDESGMPKERFSAEFPKEGPSILRIQQVVRGDSAAYFCASSPPGTGGDTQYFGPGTRLTVL.

This clonotype is medium-sized by share. The chain joins TRBV5-5 to TRBJ2-5; tentative D call: TRBD2 (6 bases). V was clipped by 4 bases and J by 5 bases, with 21 bases between them. There are 16 residues in the CDR3. Germline assignment: CDR1 SGHKS and CDR2 YYEKEE (reference sequence). The CDR3 coding sequence is TGTGCCAGCAGCCCGGGAGTGAACCTGAACGTGGAGACCCAGTACTTC. This gives the protein CASSPGVNLNVETQYF.

This clonotype is large. V usage is TRBV18 and J usage is TRBJ2-7; D is possibly TRBD2 (6 bases). The CDR3 loop spans 15 amino acids. Trimming pared 1 base from V and 4 bases from J, leaving 14 bases between. The germline gives CDR1 KGHSH, CDR2 LQKENI. The DNA for the CDR3 is TGTGCCAGCTCACCACTGGGGGGTGCAGGGTACGAGCAGTACTTC. The encoded protein is CASSPLGGAGYEQYF.

This clonotype has more than one count but fewer than ten. The chain combines TRBV6-5 with TRBJ1-3, with a weak D call TRBD1 (5 bases). V was trimmed by 6 bases and J by 4 bases, leaving 13 bases between them. CDR3 length: 14 residues. Germline-derived CDR1 and CDR2 are MNHEY and SVGAGI. CDR3 residues: CASSWGSDGNTIYF. CDR3 DNA: TGTGCCAGCAGCTGGGGGTCTGACGGAAACACCATATATTTT.

This clonotype is labeled as medium-sized (0.01 to 0.1%). The chain recombines TRBV4-1 with TRBJ2-1; 7 bases fit TRBD2. CDR1 is MGHRA and CDR2 is YSYEKL in the germline V gene. CDR3 length equals 15 residues. The V segment lost 0 bases and the J segment 5 bases; nucleotides outside the gene matches: 4. CDR3 region: CASSQDGGTNNEQFF. The DNA for the CDR3 is TGCGCCAGCAGCCAAGACGGAGGGACTAACAATGAGCAGTTCTTC.

This clonotype came up many times. The chain combines TRBV3-1 with TRBJ2-5, with no clear D. Trimming stripped 3 bases from V and 7 bases from J, with 12 bases between. This CDR3 contains 13 residues. CDR1 LGHDT and CDR2 YNNKEL come from the germline V gene (reference sequence). The CDR3 sequence is CASSQVPARTQYF. Here the CDR3 DNA reads TGTGCCAGCAGCCAGGTACCGGCCCGGACCCAGTACTTC.

This clonotype is medium-sized by share. The gene calls are TRBV4-3 and TRBJ2-2, with a possible D match to TRBD1 (5 bases). Trimming took 0 bases from V and 6 from J, leaving 8 bases between them. This CDR3 spans 14 amino acids. The germline V gene encodes CDR1 LGHNA and CDR2 YSLEER. CDR3 sequence reads: CASSQDARAGELFF. The CDR3, as DNA: TGCGCCAGCAGCCAAGATGCCAGGGCCGGGGAGCTGTTTTTT.

This clonotype is termed medium-sized. This chain links TRBV7-2 with TRBJ2-2; 7 nucleotides agree with TRBD1. The V gene's germline CDR1 is SGHTA and CDR2 FQGNSA. The trim removed 5 bases at V and 1 base at J, leaving 7 bases unmatched. This CDR3 is built from 16 residues. DNA for the CDR3: TGTGCCAGCAGCCCGATGACAGGGAAGAACACCGGGGAGCTGTTTTTT. Protein: CASSPMTGKNTGELFF.

By share, this clonotype counts as medium-sized (0.01 to 0.1%). This sequence joins TRBV7-3 and TRBJ1-1; D call uncertain. This CDR3 contains 13 residues. Trimming took 2 bases from V and 5 from J, leaving 9 bases between them. Germline values: CDR1 SGHTA, CDR2 FQGTGA. The CDR3 protein is CASSLQDRTEAFF. In DNA form, the CDR3 reads TGTGCCAGCAGCTTACAGGATAGGACTGAAGCTTTCTTT.

By sample fraction, this clonotype is medium-sized. The rearrangement joins TRBV7-2 to TRBJ2-7; TRBD1 matches at 10 bases. The CDR3 consists of 15 residues. Germline V gene lookup returns CDR1 SGHTA and CDR2 FQGNSA. Losses at the gene ends were 5 bases for V and 6 bases for J; bases not matched to a gene: 10. The CDR3 is CASSPRGQGVGEQYF. The CDR3 region has the DNA TGTGCCAGCAGCCCTAGAGGACAGGGGGTTGGCGAGCAGTACTTC.

By proportion, this clonotype is medium-sized (0.01 to 0.1%). The chain is built from TRBV5-6 and TRBJ2-2; D ambiguous. Trimming pared 1 base from V and 7 bases from J, leaving 8 bases between. Germline V gives CDR1 SGHDT, CDR2 YYEEEE. The CDR3 runs to 13 residues. The CDR3 loop reads CASSLSSGGELFF. The CDR3 DNA is TGTGCCAGCAGCTTGTCGTCGGGCGGGGAGCTGTTTTTT.

This clonotype qualifies as medium-sized (0.01 to 0.1%). This rearrangement joins TRBV5-4 to TRBJ2-5; D not certain. The germline V and J ends were trimmed by 0 bases and 3 bases, with 6 bases remaining between them. Germline CDR1 is SGHNT and CDR2 is YYREEE (reference sequence). The CDR3 spans 13 residues. The CDR3 DNA reads as TGTGCCAGCAGCTTGGACAGAAAAGAGACCCAGTACTTC. Its translation is CASSLDRKETQYF.

This clonotype is medium-sized in the sample. The rearrangement uses TRBV20-1 and TRBJ2-1; TRBD2 matches 10 bases. The CDR3 sequence is 16 residues long. V was pared by 0 bases and J by 7 bases, with 9 bases of the junction left unmatched. Germline CDR1 is DFQATT and CDR2 is SNEGSKA (reference sequence). The CDR3 DNA follows: TGCAGTGCTAGAGATAGGGCGGGACTAGCGACGAATGAGCAGTTCTTC. Translated, it gives CSARDRAGLATNEQFF.

This clonotype was counted a few times. The V and J genes are TRBV2 and TRBJ2-7; TRBD1 matches at 9 bases. Germline CDR1 reads SNHLY; CDR2 reads FYNNEI. J lost 7 bases, V lost 7 bases, and 17 bases had no gene match. There are 16 residues in the CDR3. The CDR3 reads CASTLTFGTGLGEQYF. DNA of the CDR3: TGTGCCAGCACTTTGACCTTCGGGACAGGGCTGGGGGAGCAGTACTTC.

This clonotype is medium-sized within its sample. V gene TRBV5-6 combines with J gene TRBJ1-2; D possibly corresponds to TRBD1 (6 bases). The ends were cut back, 6 bases at V and 6 bases at J, with 21 bases in the middle. Germline V CDR1 and CDR2: SGHDT, YYEEEE. This CDR3 is built from 15 residues. The chain's CDR3 is CASTARGAGSDGYTF. CDR3 nucleotide sequence: TGTGCCAGCACCGCTCGGGGGGCAGGGTCAGATGGCTACACCTTC.

By share, this clonotype counts as medium-sized. The chain couples TRBV4-3 to TRBJ1-1; tentatively, D is TRBD1 (5 bases). Germline CDR1 and CDR2: LGHNA and YSLEER. The V gene lost 2 bases and the J gene lost 9 bases, with 19 bases spanning the gap. The length of the CDR3 is 15 residues. The CDR3 reads CASSQRAAGGTQAFF. The CDR3 DNA sequence: TGCGCCAGCAGCCAAAGGGCCGCTGGTGGGACGCAAGCTTTCTTT.